The clone carrying this T cell receptor beta chain was observed a handful of times. Its antigen is unidentified. This entry comes from a study of T cell repertoires in cytomegalovirus infection. Overall study context: Shared public TCR beta signatures pointed to both CMV infection and a matching HLA type. Study-level results: Public TCR beta family frequency separated CMV-and-HLA carriers, including in an independent cohort.

Each CDR3 protein is one row after TCRdb ran MiXCR on the reads. Of 450,000 to 650,000 distinct CDR3 sequences listed, under 45% are singletons. This CDR3 is built from 15 residues. With 4 bases removed from V and 6 bases from J, the gap between germline ends came to 20 bases. The germline V gene encodes CDR1 SGHKS and CDR2 YYEKEE (reference sequence). The sequence was obtained from a human donor in good health (CMV status not recorded). Some clones in this sample may be carry-over from other donors' samples. The material sequenced was cultured PBMCs, taken from culture after CMV antigen stimulation. J is TRBJ2-7 and V is TRBV5-5; D is uncertain. CDR3 coding DNA: TGTGCCAGCAGCATCGGGTCACAACGCGGACGCGAGCAGTACTTC. Protein product: CASSIGSQRGREQYF. The whole variable domain, remainder taken from reference TRBV5-5 and TRBJ2-7, is DAGVTQSPTHLIKTRGQQVTLRCSPISGHKSVSWYQQVLGQGPQFIFQYYEKEERGRGNFPDRFSARQFPNYSSELNVNALLLGDSALYLCASSIGSQRGREQYFGPGTRLTVT.